Below are 27 T cell receptor beta chains sequenced from a single sample in a study of T-cell memory formation after mild COVID-19 (dated by TCRdb to about 2021). Preparation of the library involved 5' RACE. Reads for this sample came from an Illumina NovaSeq 6000. The public reads were run again by TCRdb, first through fastp at Q25 and then through MiXCR, and only productive beta chains were kept. For every CDR3 protein sequence, its rows merge into one entry that carries the most common genes and DNA. Recorded for this sample are some 450,000 distinct CDR3 sequences; roughly 18% of them occurred a single time. The biggest ten clones account for about 22% of the sample. Sequencing was done on a sample of PBMCs or a T cell subset sorted from them (not recorded which). Every receptor here comes from a man younger than 30 who had mild COVID-19 (a few samples of this study predate the infection). The sample titles of this study are shuffled in the database, so cell type and time point are left out; the donor was told from shared clones.

V and J are TRBV12-3 or TRBV12-4 and TRBJ2-7; tentative D call: TRBD2 (6 bases). The V and J ends lost 2 bases and 4 bases respectively, with 15 bases between them. This CDR3 has 15 amino acids. CDR3: CASSLPGTEGYEQYF. CDR3 bases: TGTGCCAGCAGTTTACCCGGGACGGAGGGTTACGAGCAGTACTTC.

This clonotype occurred a few times. The rearrangement joins TRBV6-6 to TRBJ2-7; TRBD2 is a possible D gene (5 bases). Germline CDR1 MNHNY, CDR2 SVGAGI (reference sequence). CDR3 length: 15 amino acids. V dropped 2 bases and J dropped 3 bases, with 14 bases sitting between them. The CDR3 spells CASSYTAERSYEQYV. CDR3 coding DNA: TGTGCCAGCAGTTACACCGCTGAGCGGAGCTACGAGCAGTACGTC.

This clonotype came up a few times. The genes are TRBV6-6 and TRBJ1-1; D gene uncertain. Germline lookup yields CDR1 MNHNY and CDR2 SVGAGI (reference sequence). The CDR3 consists of 16 residues. The V gene lost 2 bases and the J gene lost 10 bases, with 23 bases spanning the gap. The CDR3 protein is CASSYDTTLWDGRAFF. CDR3 nucleotide sequence: TGTGCCAGCAGTTACGACACGACCCTTTGGGATGGTCGAGCTTTCTTT.

V usage is TRBV9 and J usage is TRBJ2-3; tentatively, D is TRBD2 (6 bases). Trimming took off 0 bases at V and 0 bases at J, with 11 bases between the two ends. The CDR3 has 16 residues. Germline V gives CDR1 SGDLS, CDR2 YYNGEE. In DNA form, the CDR3 reads TGTGCCAGCAGCGTAGCTGGGGGGTCTAGCACAGATACGCAGTATTTT. It translates to CASSVAGGSSTDTQYF.

The sample holds a few counts of this clonotype. The chain employs TRBV28 and TRBJ2-1; the match to TRBD2 covers 8 bases. CDR1 MDHEN and CDR2 SYDVKM come from the germline V gene. CDR3 length: 15 amino acids. V was clipped by 3 bases and J by 6 bases; unmatched bases: 7. The DNA for the CDR3 is TGTGCCAGCAGTTTCGGGGGGGGTGGACGCAATGAGCAGTTCTTC. Amino acids: CASSFGGGGRNEQFF.

This clonotype was picked up a small number of times. V usage is TRBV4-1 and J usage is TRBJ2-2; no firm D call. This CDR3 has 15 residues. The germline CDR1 and CDR2 sequences are MGHRA and YSYEKL. The V gene lost 2 bases and the J gene lost 1 base, with 8 bases spanning the gap. The CDR3 coding sequence is TGCGCCAGCAGCCAAATCGGCAGGAACACCGGGGAGCTGTTTTTT. This gives the protein CASSQIGRNTGELFF.

This clonotype was observed a handful of times. The V call is TRBV20-1, the J call TRBJ2-3, with a tentative D call TRBD2 (5 bases). The germline V gene has CDR1 DFQATT and CDR2 SNEGSKA (reference sequence). This CDR3 has 14 amino acids. V gave up 1 base and J gave up 9 bases, with 17 bases separating them. DNA for the CDR3: TGCAGTGCTAGAGGACTACGCGGGCCGGGGACGCAGTATTTT. Translated, it gives CSARGLRGPGTQYF.

This clonotype has a handful of counts. This chain uses TRBV6-5 with TRBJ2-2, with D possibly matching TRBD1 (6 bases). Trimming removed 4 bases at V and 4 bases at J, with 16 bases between. Germline lookup yields CDR1 MNHEY and CDR2 SVGAGI. The CDR3 covers 16 residues. CDR3 coding DNA: TGTGCCAGCAGTTTCTCCAGGGGACGGGGCACCGGGGAGCTGTTTTTT. This encodes CASSFSRGRGTGELFF.

V is TRBV27 and J is TRBJ2-5, with no clear D. Trimming took 3 bases from V and 7 from J, leaving 12 bases between them. Germline values: CDR1 MNHEY, CDR2 SMNVEV (reference sequence). The CDR3 is 13 amino acids. This CDR3 reads CASSLRQMGTQYF. Written as DNA, the CDR3 is TGTGCCAGCAGTTTGCGCCAGATGGGGACCCAGTACTTC.

The V gene is TRBV20-1, the J gene TRBJ1-5; a weak D match, TRBD1 (5 bases). CDR1 DFQATT and CDR2 SNEGSKA come from the germline V gene (reference sequence). The V end was cut by 6 bases, the J end by 2 bases, with 20 bases between. The CDR3 loop spans 16 amino acids. In nucleotides, the CDR3 is TGCAGTGCCCCACTGACACTCACGGGGGGCAATCAGCCCCAGCATTTT. It is translated as CSAPLTLTGGNQPQHF.

This clonotype appeared a few times. The gene calls are TRBV12-3 or TRBV12-4 and TRBJ1-2, with D uncertain. The CDR3 is 13 amino acids. The germline V and J ends were trimmed by 1 base and 8 bases, with 11 bases remaining between them. The CDR3 DNA sequence: TGTGCCAGCAGTTTAGACCCAGCCCTCGGCTACACCTTC. It codes for CASSLDPALGYTF.

Comments on this clonotype: An end of the junction differs from the germline gene, which may be a read error. The chain carries TRBV6-5 and TRBJ2-7; no firm D call. This CDR3 contains 13 residues. CDR1 and CDR2 (germline): MNHEY, SVGAGI. DNA for the CDR3: TGTGCCAGCAGTTACCGAATCGGAGACGAGCAGAACTTC. It encodes CASSYRIGDEQNF.

A few counts support this clonotype. The chain employs TRBV29-1 and TRBJ2-7; maybe TRBD2 (5 bases). The CDR3 length is 11 residues. The ends were cut back, 3 bases at V and 4 bases at J, with 7 bases in the middle. Germline CDR1 is SQVTM and CDR2 is ANQGSEA. CDR3 in amino acids: CSVESGYEQYF. CDR3 nucleotides: TGCAGCGTTGAGTCGGGATACGAGCAGTACTTC.

This clonotype was seen a handful of times. The chain couples TRBV24-1 to TRBJ2-3, with a tentative D call TRBD1 (5 bases). Per germline, CDR1 KGHDR and CDR2 SFDVKD. Between the trimmed V and J ends, which lost 1 base and 6 bases, there was a span of 19 bases. The CDR3 runs 17 residues. The CDR3 loop is CATSDFGGADGPDTQYF. Here the CDR3 DNA reads TGTGCCACCAGTGATTTTGGTGGGGCGGACGGCCCGGATACGCAGTATTTT.

The genes are TRBV7-3 and TRBJ2-2; D gene ambiguous. This CDR3 is 14 amino acids long. Trimming took off 7 bases at V and 7 bases at J, with 16 bases between the two ends. Germline V CDR1 and CDR2: SGHTA, FQGTGA. The CDR3 nucleotides read TGTGCCAGCAAGGCGGAATTAGGCCTCGGGGAGCTGTTTTTT. This encodes CASKAELGLGELFF.

This clonotype was detected only a few times. This chain links TRBV5-1 with TRBJ1-2; D gene uncertain. From germline, CDR1 is SGHRS and CDR2 YFSETQ. V gave up 4 bases and J gave up 8 bases, with 15 bases separating them. The CDR3 runs to 13 residues. CDR3 amino acids: CASSLDYSAGYTF. Here the CDR3 DNA reads TGCGCCAGCAGCCTAGACTACAGTGCCGGCTACACCTTC.

The gene calls are TRBV27 and TRBJ1-2; D ambiguous. This CDR3 comprises 15 residues. CDR1 and CDR2 (germline): MNHEY, SMNVEV (reference sequence). Trimming left V 4 bases short and J 7 bases short, with 19 bases between. CDR3 bases: TGTGCCAGCAGTTCAACGGCCCCGTATTCTCCTGGCTACACCTTC. Translating it yields CASSSTAPYSPGYTF.

Comment on this clonotype: One junction end disagrees with the germline gene, perhaps due to a read error. This chain links TRBV5-6 with TRBJ2-5, with D tentatively TRBD1 (5 bases). CDR3 length: 15 amino acids. Germline V gene sequence: CDR1 SGHDT, CDR2 YYEEEE. The CDR3, as DNA: TGTGCGAGCAGCCGCAGGGCCCAGAGTTGGGAGACCCAGTACTTC. It translates to CASSRRAQSWETQYF.

This clonotype was counted many times. The V gene is TRBV10-3, the J gene TRBJ2-3; tentatively, D is TRBD2 (7 bases). The germline gives CDR1 ENHRY, CDR2 SYGVKD. The CDR3 has 18 amino acids. V was shortened by 6 bases and J by 6 bases, with 28 bases between the two germline ends. The DNA for the CDR3 is TGTGCCATCAGCCTGGGGGGGCTTCGAGCGGGGAGGGCGGATACGCAGTATTTT. Amino acids: CAISLGGLRAGRADTQYF.

The chain joins TRBV9 to TRBJ1-4; TRBD1 aligns across 8 bases. The CDR3 runs to 15 residues. Germline V gene lookup returns CDR1 SGDLS and CDR2 YYNGEE. V lost 4 bases to trimming and J lost 5 bases; unmatched junction nucleotides: 7. CDR3 sequence reads: CASSTQGVANEKLFF. CDR3 sequence (DNA): TGTGCCAGCAGCACACAGGGGGTGGCGAATGAAAAACTGTTTTTT.

In DNA form, the CDR3 reads TGTGCCAGCAGTTTATGGCGGGGCCTCACAGATACGCAGTATTTT. It encodes CASSLWRGLTDTQYF. The rearrangement uses TRBV28 and TRBJ2-3; D may be TRBD2 (6 bases). This CDR3 spans 15 amino acids. CDR1 is MDHEN and CDR2 is SYDVKM in the germline V gene. Trimming removed 0 bases from V and 2 bases from J, with 9 bases in between.

In its sample, this clonotype was seen a few times. The chain uses TRBV3-1 and TRBJ2-3; TRBD2 might be the D (5 bases). Trimming shortened V by 3 bases and J by 4 bases, and 11 bases separated the two germline ends. Germline-derived CDR1 and CDR2 are LGHDT and YNNKEL (reference sequence). The CDR3 sequence is 14 residues long. The CDR3 reads CASSHGEGADTQYF. The CDR3, as DNA: TGTGCCAGCAGCCACGGGGAAGGTGCAGATACGCAGTATTTT.

In this sample, this clonotype turned up many times. This sequence joins TRBV12-3 or TRBV12-4 and TRBJ2-4; possible D gene TRBD1, 6 bases. The V gene lost 5 bases and the J gene lost 15 bases, with 23 bases spanning the gap. The CDR3 loop spans 14 amino acids. The CDR3 spells CASSPEGHLDPSYF. The CDR3 nucleotides are TGTGCCAGCAGTCCCGAGGGACACTTGGACCCCTCGTACTTC.

The chain carries TRBV11-2 and TRBJ2-1, with 7 bases lining up with TRBD2. The CDR3 is 17 residues long. Per germline, CDR1 SGHAT and CDR2 FQNNGV. The V gene end was trimmed by 5 bases and the J gene end by 0 bases; junction bases not matched to a gene: 10. The CDR3 here is CASSGRRGGGSYNEQFF. In DNA, the CDR3 is TGTGCCAGCAGCGGCCGTAGGGGCGGGGGCTCCTACAATGAGCAGTTCTTC.

V is TRBV25-1 and J is TRBJ2-2, with TRBD1 identical over 9 bases. CDR3 length equals 13 residues. Trimming cost V 6 bases and J 6 bases; bases outside gene matches: 2. Germline V gene data show CDR1 as MGHDK and CDR2 as SYGVNS. CDR3 sequence: CASRGTGSGELFF. The CDR3 DNA sequence: TGTGCCAGCAGGGGGACAGGGTCCGGGGAGCTGTTTTTT. The full variable domain, its missing parts supplied by reference TRBV25-1 and TRBJ2-2, is EADIYQTPRYLVIGTGKKITLECSQTMGHDKMYWYQQDPGMELHLIHYSYGVNSTEKGDLSSESTVSRIRTEHFPLTLESARPSHTSQYLCASRGTGSGELFFGEGSRLTVL.

This sequence joins TRBV11-1 and TRBJ1-1; no clear D gene. Trimming shortened V by 5 bases and J by 1 base, and 8 bases separated the two germline ends. Germline loops: CDR1 SGHAT, CDR2 FQDESV (reference sequence). The CDR3 is 13 residues long. The CDR3 is CASSQHWNTEAFF. CDR3 nucleotide sequence: TGTGCCAGCAGCCAGCATTGGAACACTGAAGCTTTCTTT.

The rearrangement joins TRBV6-2 or TRBV6-3 to TRBJ1-5; unclear D gene. V shed 8 bases and J shed 5 bases, with 13 bases lying between them. Germline CDR1 and CDR2: MNHEY and SVGEGT. CDR3 size: 13 residues. The CDR3 loop reads CASRPNGYQPQHF. The CDR3 region has the DNA TGTGCCAGCCGACCTAACGGGTATCAGCCCCAGCATTTT.